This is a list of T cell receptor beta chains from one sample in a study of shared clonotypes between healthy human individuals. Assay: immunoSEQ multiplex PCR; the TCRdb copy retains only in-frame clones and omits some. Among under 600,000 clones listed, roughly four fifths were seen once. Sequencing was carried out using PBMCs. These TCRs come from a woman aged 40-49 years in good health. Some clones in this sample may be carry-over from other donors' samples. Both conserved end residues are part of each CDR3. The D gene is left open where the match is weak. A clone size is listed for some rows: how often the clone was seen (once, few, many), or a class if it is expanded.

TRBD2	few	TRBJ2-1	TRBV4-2	TGTGCCAGCAGCCAATCCCCCGGGACTAGCCATGAGCAGTTCTTC	CASSQSPGTSHEQFF
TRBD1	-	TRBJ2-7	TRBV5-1	TGCGCCAGCAGCGCCAGGACAGGGGGAATCTACGAGCAGTACTTC	CASSARTGGIYEQYF
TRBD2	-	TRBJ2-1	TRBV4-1	TGCGCCAGCAGCAGCGGGACTAGCGGGAGATTTTCCAATGAGCAGTTCTTC	CASSSGTSGRFSNEQFF
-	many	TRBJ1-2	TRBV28	TGTGCCAGCAGTCGCCCCGGGACGACAGGTGCCCACTATGGCTACACCTTC	CASSRPGTTGAHYGYTF
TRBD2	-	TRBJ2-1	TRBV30	TGTGCCTGGAGTGTACTAGCGGGGTTGTACAATGAGCAGTTCTTC	CAWSVLAGLYNEQFF
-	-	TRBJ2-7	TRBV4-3	TGCGCCAGCAGCCAAGAAAGGGGGACGGCCTACGAGCAGTACTTC	CASSQERGTAYEQYF
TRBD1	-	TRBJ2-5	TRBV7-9	TGTGCCAGCAGCTCGGGACAGGGAGAAGAGACCCAGTACTTC	CASSSGQGEETQYF
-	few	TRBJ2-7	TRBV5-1	TGCGCCAGCAGCTTGGGCTACGAGCAGTACTTC	CASSLGYEQYF
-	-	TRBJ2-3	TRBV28	TGTGCCAGCAGTTTATTCCTCCACGTACGGGGGTTGGGCACAGATACGCAGTATTTT	CASSLFLHVRGLGTDTQYF
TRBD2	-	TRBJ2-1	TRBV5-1	TGCGCCAGCAGCATGGGACTAGCGGGAGTTTCTGAGCAGTTCTTC	CASSMGLAGVSEQFF
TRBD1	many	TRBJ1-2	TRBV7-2	TGTGCCAGCAGCTTAGAGGGGGCGCGTCATGGCTACACCTTC	CASSLEGARHGYTF
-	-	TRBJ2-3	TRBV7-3	TGTGCCAGCAGCTCCCAGGGTGCGGATACGCAGTATTTT	CASSSQGADTQYF
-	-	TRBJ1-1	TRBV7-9	TGTGCCAGCAGCTTAGCGCTGGGGACTGAAGCTTTCTTT	CASSLALGTEAFF
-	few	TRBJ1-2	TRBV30	TGTGCCTGGATTTCCAGGGACCTAGCTAACTATGGCTACACCTTC	CAWISRDLANYGYTF
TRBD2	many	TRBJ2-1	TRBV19	TGTGCCAGTAGTAACCTGATTGGTTTCTGGCGGGAGACGAGTGAGCAGTTCTTC	CASSNLIGFWRETSEQFF
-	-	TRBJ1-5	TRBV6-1	TGTGCCAGTAATTCCAGGGTCGGCAATCAGCCCCAGCATTTT	CASNSRVGNQPQHF
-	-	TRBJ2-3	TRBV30	TGTGCCTGGAACCCGCTTGCTCTAGGCACAGATACGCAGTATTTT	CAWNPLALGTDTQYF
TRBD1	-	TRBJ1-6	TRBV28	TGTGCCAGCAGTTTAGGATTAGGACAGGCGAGCTCCTATAATTCACCCCTCCACTTT	CASSLGLGQASSYNSPLHF
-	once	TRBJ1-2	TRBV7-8	TGTGCCAGCAGCTTAGTGGTCGGGGGCTCCTATGGCTACACCTTC	CASSLVVGGSYGYTF
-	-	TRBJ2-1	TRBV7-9	TGTGCCAGCGGGTCAAGTATTCATGAGCAGTTCTTC	CASGSSIHEQFF
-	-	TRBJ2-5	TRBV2	TGTGCCAGCAGCCAGCCCCCCCAAGAGACCCAGTACTTC	CASSQPPQETQYF
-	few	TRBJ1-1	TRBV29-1	TGCAGCGTTGTGGTGGGGGCATTCACTGAAGCTTTCTTT	CSVVVGAFTEAFF